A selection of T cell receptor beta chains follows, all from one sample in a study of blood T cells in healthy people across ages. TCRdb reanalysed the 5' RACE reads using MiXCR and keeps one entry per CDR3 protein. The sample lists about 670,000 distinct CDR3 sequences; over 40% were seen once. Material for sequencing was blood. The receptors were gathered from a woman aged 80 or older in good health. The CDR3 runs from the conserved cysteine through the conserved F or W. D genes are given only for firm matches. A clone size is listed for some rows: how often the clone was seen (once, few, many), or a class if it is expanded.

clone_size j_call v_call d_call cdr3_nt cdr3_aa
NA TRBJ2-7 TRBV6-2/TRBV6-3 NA TGTGCCAGCAGTTGGGGCAGGGTCTACGAGCAGTACTTC CASSWGRVYEQYF
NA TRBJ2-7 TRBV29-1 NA TGCAGCGCTGTCGGTGTTGGCTACGAGCAGTACTTC CSAVGVGYEQYF
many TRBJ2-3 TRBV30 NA TGTGCCTGGAGTGAGGCTTGGGATACGCAGTATTTT CAWSEAWDTQYF
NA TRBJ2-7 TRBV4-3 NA TGCGCCAGCAGCCAAGAAGAGGTCGGCTCCTACGAGCAGTACTTC CASSQEEVGSYEQYF
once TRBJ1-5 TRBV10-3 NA TGTGCCATCAGTGAGGGGGGTGATCAGCCCCAGCATTTT CAISEGGDQPQHF
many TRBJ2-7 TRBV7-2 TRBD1 TGTGCCAGCAGCTTAAATGGACAGGGGAGAGAGCAGTACTTC CASSLNGQGREQYF
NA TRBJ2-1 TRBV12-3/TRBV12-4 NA TGTGCCAGCAGTTTCCCTGTGAATGAGCAGTTCTTC CASSFPVNEQFF
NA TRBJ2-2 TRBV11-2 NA TGTGCCAGCAGCCCAGAGCCGGGGACCGGGGAGCTGTTTTTT CASSPEPGTGELFF
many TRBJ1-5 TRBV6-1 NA TGTGCCAGCAGTGAAAGCAGCCTTAGCAATCAGCCCCAGCATTTT CASSESSLSNQPQHF
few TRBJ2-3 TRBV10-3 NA TGTGCCATCCGGGACATCGGGGATACGCAGTATTTT CAIRDIGDTQYF
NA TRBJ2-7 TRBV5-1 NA TGCGCCAGCAGCTTGCAGTCAGTCTCCTACGAGCAGTACTTC CASSLQSVSYEQYF
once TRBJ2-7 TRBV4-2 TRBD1 TGTGCCAGCAGCCAAGGGACAGGGATCGACGAGCAGTACTTC CASSQGTGIDEQYF
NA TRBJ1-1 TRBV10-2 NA TGCGCCAGCAGTGAGGCGGCGGGCACTGAAGCTTTCTTT CASSEAAGTEAFF
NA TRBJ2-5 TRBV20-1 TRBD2 TGCAGTGCTAGAGATTTGGCGGGAGGATACCAAGAGACCCAGTACTTC CSARDLAGGYQETQYF
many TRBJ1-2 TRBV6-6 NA TGTGCCAGCAGTGGAGGGTTTTTAGGATATGGCTACACCTTC CASSGGFLGYGYTF
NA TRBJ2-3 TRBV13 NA TGTGCCAGCAGCTCGGTGGCAGATACGCAGTATTTT CASSSVADTQYF
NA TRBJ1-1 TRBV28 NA TGTGCCAGCACCGTCCTCCGGGGTTTTCACACTTCTGAAGCTTTCTTT CASTVLRGFHTSEAFF
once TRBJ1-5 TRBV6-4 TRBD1 TGTGCCAGCAGGACAGGGGTTAGCAATCAGCCCCAGCATTTT CASRTGVSNQPQHF
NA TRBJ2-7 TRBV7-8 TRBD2 TGTGCCAGCAGCCCTGGACTTAGCGGGTCCATGCGCTACGAGCAGTACTTC CASSPGLSGSMRYEQYF
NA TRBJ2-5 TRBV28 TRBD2 TGTGCCAGCAGTTTTCGCGGGAGGGGAGGGGAGACCCAGTACTTC CASSFRGRGGETQYF
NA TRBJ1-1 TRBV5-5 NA TGTGCCAGCAGCTTGCGGCAGGGGTACACTGAAGCTTTCTTT CASSLRQGYTEAFF
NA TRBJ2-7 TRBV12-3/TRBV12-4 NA TGTGCCAGCAGCCCAACGGACAGACAAAACGAGCAGTACTTC CASSPTDRQNEQYF
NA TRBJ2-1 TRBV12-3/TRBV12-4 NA TGTGCCAGCAGTTCTAGGGAACGTGGCTCCTACAATGAGCAGTTCTTC CASSSRERGSYNEQFF
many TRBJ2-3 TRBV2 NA TGTGCCAGCAGTGCGGAGTCTGGAGGGCGCGCAGATACGCAGTATTTT CASSAESGGRADTQYF
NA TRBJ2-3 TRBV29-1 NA TGCAGCGTTGGCGGACTCGCGGGGGATACGCAGTATTTT CSVGGLAGDTQYF
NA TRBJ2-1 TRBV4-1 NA TGCGCCAGCAGCCAAGGTAGCAGCGGCAGTGAGCAGTTCTTC CASSQGSSGSEQFF
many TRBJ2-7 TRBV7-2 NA TGTGCCAGCAGCTCCGCCAGAGAGCAGTACTTC CASSSAREQYF
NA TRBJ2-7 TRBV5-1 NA TGCGCCAGCAGCTTCAAGGGTTCCTACGAGCAGTACTTC CASSFKGSYEQYF
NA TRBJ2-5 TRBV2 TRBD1 TGTGCCAGCACTCAGGACAGGGGACAGTACTTC CASTQDRGQYF
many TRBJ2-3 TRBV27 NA TGTGCCAGCAGTTTGCCCGGGACTAGCACAGATACGCAGTATTTT CASSLPGTSTDTQYF
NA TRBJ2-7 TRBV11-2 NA TGTGCCAGCAGCTCCCAGAGCGGAAGCTCCTACAATGAGCAGTACTTC CASSSQSGSSYNEQYF
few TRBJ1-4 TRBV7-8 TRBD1 TGTGCCAGCAAACAGGGGGCAACTAATGAAAAACTGTTTTTT CASKQGATNEKLFF